The T cell receptor beta chain under discussion was sequenced for a study of cytomegalovirus exposure and HLA in healthy donors (dated by TCRdb to about 2017). General notes on the study: According to an earlier analysis of several hundred of the donors, about 190 million T cells yielded 95 million to 140 million unique TCR beta sequences and about 300 Gb of sequence data. An early release covering about 600 HLA-typed donors comprised about 300 gigabases of sequencing data and tens of millions of unique TCR sequences. Of the approximately 400 genotyped donors, roughly 85% fell in the genetic ancestry cluster associated with self-reported Caucasian donors. The study aimed to test whether cataloging public T cell receptors could reveal signatures of past pathogen exposure. Using immunosequencing, the study profiled T cell repertoires from fewer than 850 subjects and related those repertoires to cytomegalovirus serostatus. In addition to the first cohort of around 670 subjects, a separate validation cohort of 120 different subjects was used. To predict cytomegalovirus infection status, the study brought together high-throughput TCR immunosequencing, statistical association of individual TCRs with disease status, and machine learning. A later analysis re-analyzed previously published TCR beta repertoires from several hundred donors and added high-resolution HLA genotyping to study TCR occurrence patterns. Rather than using new phenotypic data, the later analysis identified candidate immune exposures from TCR beta sequences and from how often those sequences occurred across donors. To decide whether each TCR beta V gene segment behaved as functional or pseudogenic, an earlier analysis of some 600 of the donors relied on high-throughput TCR beta sequencing. Donor age, sex, ethnicity and CMV serostatus were compiled alongside the repertoire data. A later genetic analysis used genome-wide SNP genotypes for about 65% of the 666 donors, treating that subset as a discovery cohort. All discovery cohort repertoires had been generated using a single sequencing platform. Both class I and class II loci were covered by HLA typing, at four-digit resolution. Typing coverage varied by locus: 629-630 donors for A, B, C, DRB1 and DQB1; about 520 for DQA1; some 610 for DPA1; approximately 470 for DPB1. Roughly five DR-DQ haplotypes were treated as single units for association and clustering because of strong linkage in the cohort. On average, over 200,000 unique TCR beta nucleotide sequences were sequenced per donor among 398 genotyped donors of the cohort, with roughly 20% of those sequences being non-productive. What the work shows at the level of the full study, not this receptor alone: The classifier was reported to diagnose cytomegalovirus status with high specificity and sensitivity in both the original cohort and the validation cohort. In a later analysis, the rate of TCR association differed among HLA loci, with DRB1 alleles having the most associated TCRs and HLA-C alleles having the fewest. In a later genetic analysis, a missense DCLRE1C variant was associated with V-gene and J-gene trimming of TCR beta chains, and the association was replicated in an independent cohort. Linkage disequilibrium might explain the correlated functional status among segregating V segments, but an unknown experimental factor could not be excluded. The sequencing pipeline was judged likely to have produced a cluster of highly shared sequence variants as a technical artifact. The cohort was sequenced for TCR beta chains only, and without alpha or paired-chain data the features that could be detected were limited. A later analysis associated 17,000 or so TCR beta sequences with specific HLA alleles at a false discovery rate of 0.05. It was suggested by the authors that the approach could potentially be generalized to other disease states and immunological phenotypes. Because counts were too low, approximately 18 rarely observed V segments, including chromosome 9 orphons, were excluded from the earlier analysis of some 590 of the donors. Because HLA typing was missing for some donors at each locus, association tests included only the typed subset. While some public TCRs were present in many individuals, most TCR sequences turned up only very rarely across donors. Three of the identified cytomegalovirus-associated TCR beta chains were confirmed in vitro to be specific for cytomegalovirus antigens. A later analysis reported that several top co-occurrence clusters appeared linked to parvovirus B19, influenza, CMV and Epstein-Barr virus. Some IMGT-functional V segments, including TRBV6-2 and TRBV6-3, could not be told apart with the 87-base-pair reads, so those segments were excluded. In a later analysis, HLA-associated TCR beta chains were found to be more clonally expanded and to have lower generation probabilities than equally common non-associated chains. CMV serostatus was the only immune exposure information available for the cohort. Assigning TCR associations to individual alleles was difficult when HLA alleles, especially DR and DQ, strongly co-occurred. Sequencing depth was assumed to be roughly uniform across donors in the presence/absence analyses, though that assumption may not hold. According to a later analysis, most CMV-associated TCR beta chains appeared to be HLA-restricted, and the HLA associations seemed to be driven largely by CMV exposure. A further reported finding was that TCR beta sequences accurately predicted the HLA-A and HLA-B alleles for most subjects in the first cohort. In a later genetic analysis, fewer N-insertions in productive TCRs were reported among donors in an Asian-associated ancestry cluster than the roughly 700-donor mean. An earlier analysis of around 500 of the donors showed that most TCR beta V segments appeared in productive rearrangements either about 87% or about 30% of the time, which broadly matched IMGT annotations. The study gave a list of 150 to 200 TCR beta chains associated with cytomegalovirus.

The method behind the library was the immunoSEQ multiplex PCR assay. For the multiplex PCR, a mixture combining 60 forward primers for TCR Vbeta segments and 13 reverse primers for TCR Jbeta segments was used. The CDR3 region of rearranged TCR beta genes was amplified from genomic DNA by a multiplex PCR assay. Amplified TCR beta libraries were sequenced as 87-base-pair reads on the Illumina HiSeq System. As for the original processing: Across the 500 to 750 repertoires, a later analysis counted tens of millions of unique TCR beta chains, approximately 12 million of which were shared by at least two donors. Raw reads were error-corrected and collapsed into unique sequences with a nearest-neighbor algorithm that merged closely related sequences to remove PCR and sequencing errors. To assign V, D and J gene segments, CDR3 sequences were aligned to IMGT reference sequences. For a sequence to be retained, a match of at least six nucleotides was required to both a V gene segment and a J gene segment. Rearrangements were called productive when the CDR3 lacked stop codons and stayed in frame with V and J; all others were non-productive. Following IMGT convention, CDR3 was defined as the stretch from the second conserved V-encoded cysteine up to the conserved J-encoded phenylalanine. Sequences without an unambiguous match to a single V gene segment were excluded from the earlier analysis of about 630 of the donors. In an earlier analysis of around 590 of the donors, a V segment was called functional when productive rearrangements were above 56.7%, and segregating when the standard deviation between donors exceeded 5%. To diagnose cytomegalovirus status from the catalog of TCR beta chain sequences, a statistical classification framework was built. A later analysis assigned V and J genes by comparing TCR nucleotide sequences with IMGT/GENE-DB human TR gene sequences. A later analysis assigned CDR3 sequences and most-parsimonious VDJ recombination scenarios with the TCRdist pipeline. A later analysis defined each TCR beta chain by its CDR3 amino acid sequence plus V-gene family, and excluded reads lacking a unique V-gene family. To address suspected cross-contamination and a sequencing artifact, a later analysis removed around 590 highly shared, low-generation-probability nucleotide sequences. For each public chain, a later analysis derived a clonal expansion index from normalized ranks of inferred template counts within each repertoire. In a later analysis, generation probabilities were computed using a VDJ recombination model fitted to out-of-frame rearrangements, and the results were checked against IGoR. In a later analysis, TCR-TCR, TCR-HLA and TCR-CMV co-occurrence was scored with hypergeometric tests, and a repertoire-size bias correction was applied to TCR pairs. To estimate false discovery rates, a later analysis permuted the HLA or CMV assignments 20 times. In a later analysis, co-occurring TCRs were grouped using DBSCAN, and TCRdist sequence similarity was added for clustering within HLA-allele-positive subsets. Repertoires with fewer than 30,000 or more than 120,000 public chains, plus five repertoires with anomalous nucleotide sharing, were excluded from co-occurrence clustering. The immuneACCESS repertoire file appears here via TCRdb, limited to in-frame rearrangements. These files lack a portion of the clones; in checked studies, under half of the deficit traces to unresolved V genes, and the cause of the others is not known. That table gives V, J and clone size, and the DNA gave D and trimming. The sample profile shows approximately 53,000 clones; roughly 80% of them were found once. The ten biggest clones cover around 8.1% of the sample.

The cohort was made up of 666 healthy bone marrow donors. At the time of sampling, every cohort member was nominally healthy, though immune exposures that went unrecorded were likely present. The donor was CMV seropositive and belonged to the group of over 250 seropositive cohort members. A peripheral blood sample was collected from each donor, and TCR beta sequencing was performed on peripheral blood mononuclear cells. The Qiagen DNeasy Blood Extraction Kit was used to extract genomic DNA from the blood cell samples. Germline trimming: 4 bases from V, 7 bases from J; junction bases outside gene matches: 10. From the germline V gene (reference sequence), CDR1 is LNHDA and CDR2 is SQIVND. There are 15 amino acids in the CDR3, from cysteine to phenylalanine inclusive. The CDR3 DNA has 45 bases and is translated from base 1. Concerning this clone itself: Its binding antigen is unknown. Base qualities are not recorded, but no much larger clone differs from it by a single base.

This sequence uses TRBV19 and TRBJ2-1; TRBD1 fits 7 bases in the junction. The specimen was PBMCs. The receptor comes from a man aged 30-40 years in good health and CMV-seropositive. The DNA sequence is TGTGCCAGTAGTAGGGTTAGACAGGGCCGAAATGAGCAGTTCTTC. Translated, this is CASSRVRQGRNEQFF. With the rest looked up from the reference TRBV19 and TRBJ2-1 genes rather than sequenced, the full variable domain is DGGITQSPKYLFRKEGQNVTLSCEQNLNHDAMYWYRQDPGQGLRLIYYSQIVNDFQKGDIAEGYSVSREKKESFPLTVTSAQKNPTAFYLCASSRVRQGRNEQFFGPGTRLTVL.